This T cell receptor (beta chain) was found in a study of T cells in Graves' hyperthyroidism and ophthalmopathy. After removal of 1 base from V and 4 bases from J, the junction contained 9 bases not matched to a gene. Germline V CDR1 and CDR2: DFQATT, SNEGSKA (reference sequence). The CDR3 has 15 amino acids. Amplification targeted TCR beta CDR3 regions from RNA transcripts. RT-PCR in the first round (using the HTBI primer set) targeted the TCR CDR3. TCRdb reprocessed the multiplex PCR reads via MiXCR and lists one record per CDR3 protein. The sample contains roughly 570,000 distinct CDR3 sequences, 40% to 55% of which appear only once.

Sequenced material: peripheral blood or thyroid tissue (not recorded which). V is TRBV20-1 and J is TRBJ2-5; 7 bases fit TRBD2. The sequence was collected from a woman under 30 with Graves' hyperthyroidism. CDR3 nucleotide sequence: TGCAGTGCTAGAGGAGTTGGCGGGAGCAGAGAGACCCAGTACTTC. This encodes CSARGVGGSRETQYF.